The 8 T cell receptor beta chains in this list originate from one sample, sequenced in a study of blood T cell repertoires in COVID-19. Method: immunoSEQ multiplex PCR; TCRdb's copy keeps in-frame clones and lacks some. The sample lists around 73,000 clones, about 86% occurring once. The sample was peripheral blood. These receptors all stem from a human donor in a cohort sampled during active COVID-19.

CDR3 protein: CASSILAGGPTDTQYF. The CDR3 DNA reads TGTGCCAGCAGCATCTTAGCGGGGGGGCCTACAGATACGCAGTATTTT. The genes are TRBV7-9 and TRBJ2-3; 11 bases fit TRBD2. The CDR3 runs 16 residues. Germline V gives CDR1 SEHNR, CDR2 FQNEAQ (reference sequence). With 5 bases clipped from V and 3 bases from J, the junction kept 7 bases outside the gene matches.

A word on this clone: The same CDR3 arises from other DNA sequences in this sample as well. This chain joins TRBV9 and TRBJ2-2; 11 positions match TRBD1. The V segment lost 5 bases and the J segment 5 bases; nucleotides outside the gene matches: 2. The CDR3 runs to 14 residues. Per the germline V gene, CDR1 is SGDLS and CDR2 is YYNGEE. The CDR3 reads CASSGTGGTGELFF. The DNA of the CDR3 is TGTGCCAGCAGTGGGACAGGGGGGACCGGGGAGCTGTTTTTT. The whole variable domain, filled in from reference TRBV9 and TRBJ2-2, reads DSGVTQTPKHLITATGQRVTLRCSPRSGDLSVYWYQQSLDQGLQFLIQYYNGEERAKGNILERFSAQQFPDLHSELNLSSLELGDSALYFCASSGTGGTGELFFGEGSRLTVL.

The chain links TRBV6-5 to TRBJ1-5, with 8 nucleotides matching TRBD1. This CDR3 is built from 15 residues. In germline, CDR1 is MNHEY, CDR2 SVGAGI. The V segment lost 6 bases and the J segment 5 bases; nucleotides outside the gene matches: 9. The DNA of the CDR3 is TGTGCCAGCAGCGAGGGACAGGAGTTTTATCAGCCCCAGCATTTT. It codes for CASSEGQEFYQPQHF.

The rearrangement uses TRBV7-2 and TRBJ1-6; D ambiguous. Per germline, CDR1 SGHTA and CDR2 FQGNSA. V was pared by 5 bases and J by 6 bases, with 5 bases between. There are 12 residues in the CDR3. The CDR3 sequence is CASSPFNSPLHF. The DNA for the CDR3 is TGTGCCAGCAGCCCTTTTAATTCACCCCTCCACTTT.

The gene calls are TRBV5-1 and TRBJ2-1; TRBD2 agrees at 11 bases. Germline-derived CDR1 and CDR2 are SGHRS and YFSETQ. This CDR3 is built from 17 residues. V shed 7 bases and J 4 bases; nucleotides not matched to a gene: 13. Written as DNA, the CDR3 is TGCGCCAGCGGAACACCTCCTTCTAGCGGGGGGTACAATGAGCAGTTCTTC. This translates into CASGTPPSSGGYNEQFF. The full variable domain, with the rest looked up from reference TRBV5-1 and TRBJ2-1, is KAGVTQTPRYLIKTRGQQVTLSCSPISGHRSVSWYQQTPGQGLQFLFEYFSETQRNKGNFPGRFSGRQFSNSRSEMNVSTLELGDSALYLCASGTPPSSGGYNEQFFGPGTRLTVL.

The V and J genes are TRBV6-6 and TRBJ1-2; D is ambiguous. The V gene lost 3 bases and the J gene lost 4 bases, with 9 bases spanning the gap. This CDR3 region has 13 residues. Germline CDR1 is MNHNY and CDR2 is SVGAGI (reference sequence). The DNA for the CDR3 is TGTGCCAGCAGTTATAACGGTCCCTATGGCTACACCTTC. Its translation: CASSYNGPYGYTF.

The chain carries TRBV5-1 and TRBJ1-6; the match to TRBD1 covers 11 bases. With 3 bases clipped from V and 10 bases from J, the junction kept 9 bases outside the gene matches. This CDR3 spans 16 amino acids. The germline V gene has CDR1 SGHRS and CDR2 YFSETQ. CDR3 sequence: CASSYAGQGAGSPLHF. CDR3 DNA sequence: TGCGCCAGCAGCTATGCCGGACAGGGGGCTGGCTCACCCCTCCACTTT.

The chain joins TRBV10-3 to TRBJ2-3; tentative D call: TRBD1 (6 bases). Deletions cut 4 bases from V and 4 bases from J, with 15 bases between. Germline CDR1 reads ENHRY; CDR2 reads SYGVKD. CDR3 size: 15 residues. CDR3 sequence reads: CAISGVQGLADTQYF. The CDR3 DNA is TGTGCCATCAGTGGGGTCCAGGGGCTAGCAGATACGCAGTATTTT.